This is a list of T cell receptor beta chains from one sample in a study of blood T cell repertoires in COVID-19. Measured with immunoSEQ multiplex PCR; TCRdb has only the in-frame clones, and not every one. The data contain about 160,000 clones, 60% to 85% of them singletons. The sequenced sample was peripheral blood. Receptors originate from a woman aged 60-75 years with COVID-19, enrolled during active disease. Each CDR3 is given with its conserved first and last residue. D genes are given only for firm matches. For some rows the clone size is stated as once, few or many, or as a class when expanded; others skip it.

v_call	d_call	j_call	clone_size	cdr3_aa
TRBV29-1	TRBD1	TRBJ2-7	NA	CSVEGTGATTYEQYF
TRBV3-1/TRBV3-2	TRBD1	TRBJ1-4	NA	CASSHPPGTGNGEKLFF
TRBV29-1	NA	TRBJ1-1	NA	CSATYGGGREVVYTEAFF
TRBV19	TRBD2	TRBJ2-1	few	CASSILAGAPQFF
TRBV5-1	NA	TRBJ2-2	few	CASSLPNTGELFF
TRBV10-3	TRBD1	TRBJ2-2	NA	CAISESWGQDGTGELFF
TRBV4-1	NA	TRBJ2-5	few	CASSQGSARETQYF
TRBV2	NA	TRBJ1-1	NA	CASRDSVEAFF
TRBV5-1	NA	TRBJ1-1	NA	CASSPAGTNTEAFF
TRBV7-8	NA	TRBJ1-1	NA	CASSRPDSAEAFF
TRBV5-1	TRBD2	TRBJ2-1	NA	CASSLEGLAVGLVLF